A single sample gave rise to the 5 T cell receptor beta chains below, sequenced in a study of identical twins. TCRdb fed the 5' RACE reads into MiXCR, producing one record per CDR3 protein. Of roughly 630,000 distinct CDR3 sequences in the sample, around 7.5% were seen once. These same records also appear under a second study, on yellow fever vaccine responses in identical twins.

The specimen sequenced was PBMCs. The receptors originated from a woman between 18 and 30 years old in good health.

The genes are TRBV5-6 and TRBJ1-4; maybe TRBD1 (6 bases). The CDR3 spans 15 residues. Per the germline V gene, CDR1 is SGHDT and CDR2 is YYEEEE. Trimming removed 2 bases from V and 8 bases from J, with 16 bases in between. The CDR3: CASSLGTTTGEKLFF. The CDR3 DNA reads TGTGCCAGCAGCTTAGGGACAACCACAGGCGAAAAACTGTTTTTT.

The CDR3 sequence is CASSSPGLAGVGTGELFF. For the CDR3, the DNA is TGTGCCAGCAGTTCCCCAGGACTAGCGGGAGTCGGTACCGGGGAGCTGTTTTTT. The V and J genes are TRBV28 and TRBJ2-2; 13 bases are shared with TRBD2. V was pared by 4 bases and J by 5 bases, with 10 bases of the junction left unmatched. There are 18 residues in the CDR3. Germline values: CDR1 MDHEN, CDR2 SYDVKM.

The rearrangement links TRBV20-1 to TRBJ2-2; 7 bases are a match to TRBD2. Germline values: CDR1 DFQATT, CDR2 SNEGSKA (reference sequence). CDR3 size: 14 residues. Trimming took 0 bases from V and 7 from J; bases not matched to a gene: 5. The DNA for the CDR3 is TGCAGTGCTAGAGATGCCCAGCGGGGCGGGGAGCTGTTTTTT. Its protein product is CSARDAQRGGELFF.

DNA for the CDR3: TGCAGTGCGCCGACAGGGGGCGAGGGCGGGGAGCTGTTTTTT. This sequence encodes CSAPTGGEGGELFF. The V and J genes are TRBV20-1 and TRBJ2-2; TRBD1 matches at 10 bases. Germline CDR1 and CDR2: DFQATT and SNEGSKA (reference sequence). The CDR3 runs to 14 residues. V lost 6 bases to trimming and J lost 7 bases; unmatched junction nucleotides: 8.

This clonotype was observed at least ten times. The chain is built from TRBV3-1 and TRBJ2-7, with TRBD1 matching 7 bases. The CDR3 is made up of 18 amino acids. V shed 3 bases, J shed 0 bases, and the junction held 14 bases outside the gene matches. Germline lookup yields CDR1 LGHDT and CDR2 YNNKEL (reference sequence). The CDR3 DNA reads as TGTGCCAGCAGCCACGGAACCAACAGGGGCGATAGCTCCTACGAGCAGTACTTC. Translation gives CASSHGTNRGDSSYEQYF.